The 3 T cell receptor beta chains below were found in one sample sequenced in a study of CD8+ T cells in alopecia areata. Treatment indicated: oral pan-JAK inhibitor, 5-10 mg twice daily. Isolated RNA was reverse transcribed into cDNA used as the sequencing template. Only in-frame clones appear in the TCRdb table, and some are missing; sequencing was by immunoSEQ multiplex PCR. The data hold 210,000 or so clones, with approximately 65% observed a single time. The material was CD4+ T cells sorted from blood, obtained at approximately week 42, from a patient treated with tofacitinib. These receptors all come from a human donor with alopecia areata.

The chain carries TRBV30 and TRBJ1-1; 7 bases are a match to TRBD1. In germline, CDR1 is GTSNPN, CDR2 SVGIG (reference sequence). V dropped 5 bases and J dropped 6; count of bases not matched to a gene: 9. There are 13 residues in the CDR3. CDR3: CAWSRQGRAEAFF. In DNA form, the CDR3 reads TGTGCCTGGTCTCGACAGGGTCGGGCTGAAGCTTTCTTT. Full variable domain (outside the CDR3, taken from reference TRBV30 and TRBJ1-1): SQTIHQWPATLVQPVGSPLSLECTVEGTSNPNLYWYRQAAGRGLQLLFYSVGIGQISSEVPQNLSASRPQDRQFILSSKKLLLSDSGFYLCAWSRQGRAEAFFGQGTRLTVV.

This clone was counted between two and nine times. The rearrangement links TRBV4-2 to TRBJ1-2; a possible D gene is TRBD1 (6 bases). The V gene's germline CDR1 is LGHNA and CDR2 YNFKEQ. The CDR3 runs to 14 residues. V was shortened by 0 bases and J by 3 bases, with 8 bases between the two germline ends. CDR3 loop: CASSQEGTYYGYTF. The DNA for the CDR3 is TGTGCCAGCAGCCAAGAGGGGACATACTATGGCTACACCTTC.

CDR3 bases: TGCAGCGTTGAAAGTCGCAACGAGCAGTACTTC. This gives the protein CSVESRNEQYF. The V call is TRBV29-1, the J call TRBJ2-7; D ambiguous. Germline assignment: CDR1 SQVTM and CDR2 ANQGSEA. This CDR3 is 11 amino acids long. The V gene lost 2 bases and the J gene lost 5 bases, with 7 bases spanning the gap.